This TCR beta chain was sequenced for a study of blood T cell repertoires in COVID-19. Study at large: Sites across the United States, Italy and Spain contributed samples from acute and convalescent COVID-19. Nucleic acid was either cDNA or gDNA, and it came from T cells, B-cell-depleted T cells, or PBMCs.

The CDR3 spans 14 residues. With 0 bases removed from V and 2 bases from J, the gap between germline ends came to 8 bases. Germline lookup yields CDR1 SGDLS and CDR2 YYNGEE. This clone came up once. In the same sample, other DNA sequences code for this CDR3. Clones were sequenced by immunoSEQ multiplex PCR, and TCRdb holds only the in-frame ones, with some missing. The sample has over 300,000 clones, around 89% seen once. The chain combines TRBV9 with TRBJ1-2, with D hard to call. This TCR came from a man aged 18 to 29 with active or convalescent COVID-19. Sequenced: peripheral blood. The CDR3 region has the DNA TGTGCCAGCAGCGTAGGGCCCGGGAACTATGGCTACACCTTC. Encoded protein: CASSVGPGNYGYTF.